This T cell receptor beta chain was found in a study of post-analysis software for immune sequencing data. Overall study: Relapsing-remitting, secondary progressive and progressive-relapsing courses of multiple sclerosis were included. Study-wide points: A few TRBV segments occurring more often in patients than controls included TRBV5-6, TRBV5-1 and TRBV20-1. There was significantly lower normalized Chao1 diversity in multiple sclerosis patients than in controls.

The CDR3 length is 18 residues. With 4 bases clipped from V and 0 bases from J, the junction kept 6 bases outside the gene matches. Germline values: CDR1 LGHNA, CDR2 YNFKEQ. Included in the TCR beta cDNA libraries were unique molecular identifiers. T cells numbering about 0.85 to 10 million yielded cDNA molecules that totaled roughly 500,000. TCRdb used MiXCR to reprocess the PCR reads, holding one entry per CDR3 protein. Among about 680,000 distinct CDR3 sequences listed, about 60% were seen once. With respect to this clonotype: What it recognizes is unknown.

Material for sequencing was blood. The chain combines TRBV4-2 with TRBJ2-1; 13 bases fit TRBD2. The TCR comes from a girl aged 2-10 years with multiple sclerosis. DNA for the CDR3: TGTGCCAGCAGCCCGTCGAGGACTAGCGGGAGCTCCTACAATGAGCAGTTCTTC. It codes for CASSPSRTSGSSYNEQFF.